Included here is one TCR beta chain sequence, with context. These data are taken from a study of somatic mutations in cytotoxic T cells in rheumatoid arthritis. V was pared by 5 bases and J by 3 bases, with 16 bases of the junction left unmatched. The CDR3 is 18 residues long. CDR1 MDHEN and CDR2 SYDVKM come from the germline V gene. Sequencing used immunoSEQ multiplex PCR; TCRdb keeps in-frame clones, though not all of them. The repertoire holds about 20,000 clones, 86% seen once, with about 16% in the top ten. The material sequenced was CD8+ T cells sorted from blood. This receptor was taken from a man in his forties or fifties in good health. The chain uses TRBV28 and TRBJ2-4, with 7 bases identical to TRBD1. The CDR3: CASSPIQMTGMGKNIQYF. The CDR3, as DNA: TGTGCCAGCAGTCCAATACAGATGACAGGGATGGGCAAAAACATTCAGTACTTC.